The 9 T cell receptor beta chains below come from one sample, sequenced in a study of cytomegalovirus exposure and HLA in healthy donors. Primers included in the PCR were 60 Vbeta and 13 Jbeta primers. Sequencing was performed with immunoSEQ multiplex PCR; in TCRdb, only in-frame clones are kept and a portion is missing. Among 100,000 to 150,000 clones listed, around 79% were seen once. The material sequenced was PBMCs. The origin of the receptors is a woman aged 40 to 49 in good health and CMV-seronegative.

Judged by abundance, this clone is medium-sized. CDR3 DNA: TGTGCCAGCAGTGACTCCCCGGACACCGGGGAGCTGTTTTTT. It is translated as CASSDSPDTGELFF. The V and J genes are TRBV6-4 and TRBJ2-2; D gene unclear. The CDR3 runs to 14 residues. V lost 0 bases, J lost 3 bases, and 5 bases lay in between. Germline V gene lookup returns CDR1 MRHNA and CDR2 SNTAGT.

This chain joins TRBV6-6 and TRBJ1-1, with 10 positions matching TRBD1. Germline CDR1 MNHNY, CDR2 SVGAGI (reference sequence). The CDR3 has 15 residues. Trimming took 6 bases from V and 3 from J; bases not matched to a gene: 7. Here the CDR3 reads CASSPRDRGYTEAFF. In nucleotides, the CDR3 is TGTGCCAGCAGCCCTCGGGACAGGGGCTACACTGAAGCTTTCTTT.

CDR3 residues: CASSLTSRETQYF. The CDR3, as DNA: TGTGCCAGCAGCTTAACTAGTAGAGAGACCCAGTACTTC. The V gene is TRBV7-3, the J gene TRBJ2-5; D gene unclear. Germline CDR1 is SGHTA and CDR2 is FQGTGA. The length of the CDR3 is 13 residues. Trimming pared 0 bases from V and 4 bases from J, leaving 6 bases between.

The V gene is TRBV13, the J gene TRBJ1-2; 7 nucleotides match TRBD1. V lost 6 bases, J lost 4 bases, and 8 bases stayed unmatched. The CDR3 sequence is 14 residues long. Germline assignment: CDR1 PRHDT and CDR2 FYEKMQ (reference sequence). The CDR3 DNA sequence: TGTGCCAGCAGTGATCCCGGGACAGTCTATGGCTACACCTTC. Translation gives CASSDPGTVYGYTF.

The genes are TRBV4-3 and TRBJ2-2, with 7 nucleotides matching TRBD2. Trimming at V came to 1 base and at J to 4 bases, leaving 6 bases not matched to a gene. This CDR3 is 16 amino acids long. Germline V gene sequence: CDR1 LGHNA, CDR2 YSLEER. The DNA of the CDR3 is TGCGCCAGCAGCCAAGCAAGGCGGGGGACCACCGGGGAGCTGTTTTTT. Translated, it gives CASSQARRGTTGELFF.

J is TRBJ2-3 and V is TRBV7-6, with 9 bases aligning to TRBD2. The CDR3 covers 17 residues. From germline, CDR1 is SGHVS and CDR2 FNYEAQ. Trimming removed 1 base from V and 7 bases from J; junction bases left unmatched: 12. This chain's CDR3 is CASSLVLAGTTENTQYF. The CDR3 bases are TGTGCCAGCAGCTTAGTCCTAGCGGGGACAACCGAAAATACGCAGTATTTT.

The CDR3 protein is CASSQETGAYEQYF. The CDR3, as DNA: TGCGCCAGCAGCCAGGAAACAGGTGCCTACGAGCAGTACTTC. The chain links TRBV4-3 to TRBJ2-7, with D perhaps matching TRBD1 (5 bases). Trimming shortened V by 3 bases and J by 2 bases, and 11 bases separated the two germline ends. From germline, CDR1 is LGHNA and CDR2 YSLEER. This CDR3 spans 14 amino acids.

The chain recombines TRBV28 with TRBJ2-3; 8 nucleotides agree with TRBD2. The CDR3 is 15 residues long. Germline V gene data show CDR1 as MDHEN and CDR2 as SYDVKM. The V segment lost 3 bases and the J segment 4 bases; nucleotides outside the gene matches: 6. The CDR3 loop reads CASSFIAGSADTQYF. CDR3 in DNA: TGTGCCAGCAGTTTTATAGCGGGATCCGCAGATACGCAGTATTTT.

The rearrangement uses TRBV14 and TRBJ2-5; D remains ambiguous. Between the trimmed V and J ends, which lost 9 bases and 5 bases, there was a span of 19 bases. Germline loops: CDR1 SGHDN, CDR2 FVKESK. The length of the CDR3 is 14 residues. The CDR3 spells CASAGTSQVETQYF. In nucleotides, the CDR3 is TGTGCCAGTGCAGGCACCTCCCAGGTGGAGACCCAGTACTTC. The variable domain in full, with the rest retrieved from reference TRBV14 and TRBJ2-5, is EAGVTQFPSHSVIEKGQTVTLRCDPISGHDNLYWYRRVMGKEIKFLLHFVKESKQDESGMPNNRFLAERTGGTYSTLKVQPAELEDSGVYFCASAGTSQVETQYFGPGTRLLVL.